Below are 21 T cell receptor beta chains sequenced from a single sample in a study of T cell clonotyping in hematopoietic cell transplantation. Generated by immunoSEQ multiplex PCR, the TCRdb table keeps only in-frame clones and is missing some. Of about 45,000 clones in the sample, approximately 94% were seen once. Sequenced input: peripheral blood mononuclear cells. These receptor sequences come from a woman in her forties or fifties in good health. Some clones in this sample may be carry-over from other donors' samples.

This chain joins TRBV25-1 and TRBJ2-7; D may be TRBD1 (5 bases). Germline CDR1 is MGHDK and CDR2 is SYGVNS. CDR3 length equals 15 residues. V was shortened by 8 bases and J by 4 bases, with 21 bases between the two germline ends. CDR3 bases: TGTGCCAGCCCTGACGTGACAGCTCCTTCTTACGAGCAGTACTTC. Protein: CASPDVTAPSYEQYF.

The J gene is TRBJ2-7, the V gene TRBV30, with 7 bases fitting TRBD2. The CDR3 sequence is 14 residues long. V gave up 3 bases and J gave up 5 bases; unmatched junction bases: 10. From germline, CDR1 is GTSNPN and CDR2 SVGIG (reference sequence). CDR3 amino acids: CAWSPPRGVDEQYF. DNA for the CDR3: TGTGCCTGGAGCCCTCCCCGGGGGGTCGACGAGCAGTACTTC.

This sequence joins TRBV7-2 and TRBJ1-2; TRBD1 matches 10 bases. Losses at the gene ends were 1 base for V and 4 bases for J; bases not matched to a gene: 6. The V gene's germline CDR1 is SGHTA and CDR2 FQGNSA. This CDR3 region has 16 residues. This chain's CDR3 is CASSLGTGGSGYGYTF. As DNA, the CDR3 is TGTGCCAGCAGCTTAGGGACAGGGGGTAGTGGCTATGGCTACACCTTC.

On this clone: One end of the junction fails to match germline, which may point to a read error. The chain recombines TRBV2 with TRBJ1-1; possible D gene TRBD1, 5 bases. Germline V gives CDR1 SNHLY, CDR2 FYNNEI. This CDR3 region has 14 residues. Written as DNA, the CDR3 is TGTGCTAGCAGTACCGGGGCCCTTACCGGTTTGGCTTTCTTT. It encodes CASSTGALTGLAFF.

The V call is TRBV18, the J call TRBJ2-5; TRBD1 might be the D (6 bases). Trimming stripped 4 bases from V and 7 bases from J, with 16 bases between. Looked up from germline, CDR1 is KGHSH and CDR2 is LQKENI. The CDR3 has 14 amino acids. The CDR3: CASSLQGIGSTQYF. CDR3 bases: TGTGCCAGCTCACTTCAGGGGATTGGGTCGACCCAGTACTTC.

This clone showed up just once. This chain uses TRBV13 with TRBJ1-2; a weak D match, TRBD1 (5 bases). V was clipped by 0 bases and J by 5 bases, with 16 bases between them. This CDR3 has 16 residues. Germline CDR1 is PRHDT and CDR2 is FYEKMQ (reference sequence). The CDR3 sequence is CASSLGQQGLSYGYTF. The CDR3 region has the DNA TGTGCCAGCAGCTTAGGGCAGCAGGGTTTATCATATGGCTACACCTTC.

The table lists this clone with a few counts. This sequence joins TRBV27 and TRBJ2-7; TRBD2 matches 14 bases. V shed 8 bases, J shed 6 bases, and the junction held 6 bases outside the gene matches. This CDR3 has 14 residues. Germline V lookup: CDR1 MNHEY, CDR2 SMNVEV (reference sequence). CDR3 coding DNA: TGTGCCAGCCCTAGACTAGCGGGGGGGGTCGAGCAGTACTTC. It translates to CASPRLAGGVEQYF.

This CDR3 reads CASRQSGAPGGYTF. CDR3 nucleotides: TGTGCCAGCAGACAATCGGGAGCACCGGGGGGCTACACCTTC. The chain couples TRBV6-6 to TRBJ1-2; D uncertain. V lost 6 bases, J lost 8 bases, and 19 bases lay in between. The CDR3 has 14 residues. Germline V gene lookup returns CDR1 MNHNY and CDR2 SVGAGI (reference sequence).

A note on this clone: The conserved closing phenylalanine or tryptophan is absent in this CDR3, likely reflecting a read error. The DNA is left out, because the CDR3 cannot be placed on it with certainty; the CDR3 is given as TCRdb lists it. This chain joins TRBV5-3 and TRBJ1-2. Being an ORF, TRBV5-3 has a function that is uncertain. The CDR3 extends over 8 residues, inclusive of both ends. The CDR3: CARSFPGI.

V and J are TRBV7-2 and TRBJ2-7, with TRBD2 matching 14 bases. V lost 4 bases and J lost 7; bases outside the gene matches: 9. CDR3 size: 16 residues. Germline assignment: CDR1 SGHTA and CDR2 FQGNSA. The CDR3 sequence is CASSSSAGLAGEEQYF. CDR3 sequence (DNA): TGTGCCAGCAGCTCCTCGGCGGGACTAGCGGGGGAAGAGCAGTACTTC.

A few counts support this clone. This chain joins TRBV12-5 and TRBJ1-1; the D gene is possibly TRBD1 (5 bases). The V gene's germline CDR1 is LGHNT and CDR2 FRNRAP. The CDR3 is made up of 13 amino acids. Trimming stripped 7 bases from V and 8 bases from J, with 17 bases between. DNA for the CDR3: TGTGCTAGTGTTCCGCAGGGCGTGGAGGAAGCTTTCTTT. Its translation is CASVPQGVEEAFF.

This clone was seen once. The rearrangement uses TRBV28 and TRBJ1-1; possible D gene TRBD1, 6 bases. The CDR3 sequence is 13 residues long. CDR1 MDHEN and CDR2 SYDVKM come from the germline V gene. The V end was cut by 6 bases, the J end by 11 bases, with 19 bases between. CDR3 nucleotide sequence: TGTGCCAGCAGCTCCCGGGACATAGGAGGGGCTTTCTTT. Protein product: CASSSRDIGGAFF.

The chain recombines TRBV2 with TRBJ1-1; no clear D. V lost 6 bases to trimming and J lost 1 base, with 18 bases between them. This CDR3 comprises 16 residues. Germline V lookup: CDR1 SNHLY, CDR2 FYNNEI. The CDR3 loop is CASSGYILTGNTEAFF. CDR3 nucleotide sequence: TGTGCCAGCAGCGGATATATCCTGACGGGGAACACTGAAGCTTTCTTT.

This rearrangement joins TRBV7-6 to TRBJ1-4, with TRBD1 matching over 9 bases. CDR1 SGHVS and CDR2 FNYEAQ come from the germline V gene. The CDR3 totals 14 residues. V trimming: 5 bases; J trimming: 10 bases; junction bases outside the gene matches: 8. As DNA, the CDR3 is TGTGCCAGCAGCCAGAGGGACAGGGAGGGAAAACTGTTTTTT. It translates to CASSQRDREGKLFF. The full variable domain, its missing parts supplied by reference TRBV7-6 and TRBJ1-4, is GAGVSQSPRYKVTKRGQDVALRCDPISGHVSLYWYRQALGQGPEFLTYFNYEAQQDKSGLPNDRFSAERPEGSISTLTIQRTEQRDSAMYRCASSQRDREGKLFFGSGTQLSVL.

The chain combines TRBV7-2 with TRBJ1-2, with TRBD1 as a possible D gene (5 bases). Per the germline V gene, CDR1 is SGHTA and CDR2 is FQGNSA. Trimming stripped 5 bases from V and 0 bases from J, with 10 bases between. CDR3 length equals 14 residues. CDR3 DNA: TGTGCCAGCAGCCGGCAGACAGCTAACTATGGCTACACCTTC. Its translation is CASSRQTANYGYTF.

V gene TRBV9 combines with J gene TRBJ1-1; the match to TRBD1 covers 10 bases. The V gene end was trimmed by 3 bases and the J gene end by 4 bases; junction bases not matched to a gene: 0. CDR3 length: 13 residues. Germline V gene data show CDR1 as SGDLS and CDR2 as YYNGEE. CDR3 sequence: CASSGDRGTEAFF. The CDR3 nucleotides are TGTGCCAGCAGCGGGGACAGGGGCACTGAAGCTTTCTTT.

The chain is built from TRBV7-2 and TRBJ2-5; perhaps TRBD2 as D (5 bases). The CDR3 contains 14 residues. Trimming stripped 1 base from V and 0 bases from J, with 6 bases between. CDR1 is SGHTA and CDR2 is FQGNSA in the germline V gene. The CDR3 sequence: CASSLGEYQETQYF. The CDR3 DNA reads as TGTGCCAGCAGCTTAGGGGAGTACCAAGAGACCCAGTACTTC. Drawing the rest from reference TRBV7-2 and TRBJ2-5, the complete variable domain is GAGVSQSPSNKVTEKGKDVELRCDPISGHTALYWYRQSLGQGLEFLIYFQGNSAPDKSGLPSDRFSAERTGGSVSTLTIQRTQQEDSAVYLCASSLGEYQETQYFGPGTRLLVL.

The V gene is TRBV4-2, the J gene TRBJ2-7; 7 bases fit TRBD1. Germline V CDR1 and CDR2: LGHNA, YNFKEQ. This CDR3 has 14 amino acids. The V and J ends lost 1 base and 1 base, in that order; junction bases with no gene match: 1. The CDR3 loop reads CASSQATGSYEQYF. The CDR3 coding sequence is TGTGCCAGCAGCCAAGCGACAGGGTCCTACGAGCAGTACTTC.

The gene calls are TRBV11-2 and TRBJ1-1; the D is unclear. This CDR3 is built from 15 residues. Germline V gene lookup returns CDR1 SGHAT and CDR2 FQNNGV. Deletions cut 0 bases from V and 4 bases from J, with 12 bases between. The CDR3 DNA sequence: TGTGCCAGCAGCTTAGACTCCTACATGTTCACTGAAGCTTTCTTT. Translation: CASSLDSYMFTEAFF.

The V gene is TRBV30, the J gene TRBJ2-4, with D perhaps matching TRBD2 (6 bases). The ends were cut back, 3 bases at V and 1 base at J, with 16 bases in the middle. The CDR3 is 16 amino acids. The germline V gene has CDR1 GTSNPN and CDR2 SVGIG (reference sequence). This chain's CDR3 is CAWRADPGGAKNIQYF. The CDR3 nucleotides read TGTGCCTGGAGGGCCGACCCCGGAGGGGCCAAAAACATTCAGTACTTC.

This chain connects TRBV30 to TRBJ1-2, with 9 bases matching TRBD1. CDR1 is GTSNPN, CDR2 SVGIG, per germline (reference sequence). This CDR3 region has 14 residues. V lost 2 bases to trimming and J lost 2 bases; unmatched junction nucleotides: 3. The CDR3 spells CAWSIGTGNYGYTF. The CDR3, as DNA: TGTGCCTGGAGTATCGGGACAGGGAACTATGGCTACACCTTC.